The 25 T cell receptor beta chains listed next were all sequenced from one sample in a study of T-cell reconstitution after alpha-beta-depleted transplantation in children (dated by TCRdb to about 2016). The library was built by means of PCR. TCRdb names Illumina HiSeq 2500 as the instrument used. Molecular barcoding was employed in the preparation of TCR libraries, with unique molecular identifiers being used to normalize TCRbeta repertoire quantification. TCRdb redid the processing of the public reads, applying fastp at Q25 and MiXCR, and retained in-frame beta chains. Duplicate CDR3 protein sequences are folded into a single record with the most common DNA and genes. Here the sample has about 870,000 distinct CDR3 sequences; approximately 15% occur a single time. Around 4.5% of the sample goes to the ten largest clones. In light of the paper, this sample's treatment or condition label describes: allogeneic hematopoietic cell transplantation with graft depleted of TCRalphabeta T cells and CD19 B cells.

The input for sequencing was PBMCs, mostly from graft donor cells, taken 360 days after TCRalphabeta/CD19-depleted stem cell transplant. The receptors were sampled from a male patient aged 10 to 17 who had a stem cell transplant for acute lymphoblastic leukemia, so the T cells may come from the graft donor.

In nucleotides, the CDR3 is TGCAGCGTTGAAGGACAGGGGCATGGCTACACCTTC. This codes for CSVEGQGHGYTF. The genes are TRBV29-1 and TRBJ1-2; 8 bases line up with TRBD1. The germline gives CDR1 SQVTM, CDR2 ANQGSEA. There are 12 residues in the CDR3. Trimming took 1 base from V and 6 from J; bases not matched to a gene: 1.

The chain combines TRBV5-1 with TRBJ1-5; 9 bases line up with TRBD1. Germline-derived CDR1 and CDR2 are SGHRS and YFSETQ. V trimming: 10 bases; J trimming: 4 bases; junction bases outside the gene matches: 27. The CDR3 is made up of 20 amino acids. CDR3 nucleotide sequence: TGCGCCGGCACAGGGGGCGTCGGGGTCTGGCAAAGGGGGCAAAATCAGCCCCAGCATTTT. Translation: CAGTGGVGVWQRGQNQPQHF.

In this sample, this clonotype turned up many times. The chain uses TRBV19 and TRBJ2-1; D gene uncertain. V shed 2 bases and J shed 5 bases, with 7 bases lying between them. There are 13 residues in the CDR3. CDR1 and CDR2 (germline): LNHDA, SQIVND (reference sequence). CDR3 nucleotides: TGTGCCAGTAGTATAACTAACGACAATGAGCAGTTCTTC. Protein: CASSITNDNEQFF.

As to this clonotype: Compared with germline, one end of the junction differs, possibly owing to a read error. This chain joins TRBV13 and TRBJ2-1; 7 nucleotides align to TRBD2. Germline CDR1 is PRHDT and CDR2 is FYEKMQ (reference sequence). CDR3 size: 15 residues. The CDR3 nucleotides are TGTGCCAGCAGTGGGGGGAGCGGGACGAGGAATGAGCAGTTGTTC. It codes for CASSGGSGTRNEQLF.

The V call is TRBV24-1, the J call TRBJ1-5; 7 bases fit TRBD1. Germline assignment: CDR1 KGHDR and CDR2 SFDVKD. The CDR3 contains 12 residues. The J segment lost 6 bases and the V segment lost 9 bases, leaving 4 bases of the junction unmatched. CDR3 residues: CATSGGVQPQHF. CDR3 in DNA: TGTGCCACCTCAGGGGGGGTTCAGCCCCAGCATTTT.

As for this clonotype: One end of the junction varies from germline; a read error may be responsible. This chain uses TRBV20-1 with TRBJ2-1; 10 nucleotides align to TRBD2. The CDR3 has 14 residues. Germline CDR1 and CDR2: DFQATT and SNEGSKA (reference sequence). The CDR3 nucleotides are TGCAGTGCTTTACTAGCGGGGAACTTCAATGGGCAGTTCTTC. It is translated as CSALLAGNFNGQFF.

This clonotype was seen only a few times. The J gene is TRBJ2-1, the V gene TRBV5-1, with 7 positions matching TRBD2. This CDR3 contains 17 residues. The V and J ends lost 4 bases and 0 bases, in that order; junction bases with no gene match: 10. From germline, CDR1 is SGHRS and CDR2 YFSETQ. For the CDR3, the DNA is TGCGCCAGCAGCGCCCTACTAGCGTCGAGCTCCTACAATGAGCAGTTCTTC. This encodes CASSALLASSSYNEQFF.

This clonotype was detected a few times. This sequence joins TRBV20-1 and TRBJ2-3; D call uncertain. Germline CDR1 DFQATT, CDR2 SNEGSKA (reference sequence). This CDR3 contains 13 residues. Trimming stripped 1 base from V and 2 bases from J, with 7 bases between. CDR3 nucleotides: TGCAGTGCTAGAGGGCTGCTCACAGATACGCAGTATTTT. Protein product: CSARGLLTDTQYF.

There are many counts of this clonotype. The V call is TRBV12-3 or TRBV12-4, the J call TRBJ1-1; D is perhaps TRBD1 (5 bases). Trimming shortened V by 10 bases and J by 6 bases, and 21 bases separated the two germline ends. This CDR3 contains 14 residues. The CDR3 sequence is CAIGGGRGTAEAFF. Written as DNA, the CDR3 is TGTGCCATTGGGGGGGGTCGGGGAACCGCTGAAGCTTTCTTT.

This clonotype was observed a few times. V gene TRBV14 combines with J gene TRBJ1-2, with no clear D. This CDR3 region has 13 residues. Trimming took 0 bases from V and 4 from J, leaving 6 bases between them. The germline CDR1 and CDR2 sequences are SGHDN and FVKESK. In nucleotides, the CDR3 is TGTGCCAGCAGCCAAGATATCGGCTATGGCTACACCTTC. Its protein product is CASSQDIGYGYTF.

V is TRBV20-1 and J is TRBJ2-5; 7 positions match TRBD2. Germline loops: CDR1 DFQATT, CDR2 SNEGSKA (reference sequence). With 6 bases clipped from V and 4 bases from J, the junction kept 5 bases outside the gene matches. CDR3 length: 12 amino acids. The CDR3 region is CSAPGLVETQYF. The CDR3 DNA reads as TGCAGTGCCCCCGGACTAGTAGAGACCCAGTACTTC.

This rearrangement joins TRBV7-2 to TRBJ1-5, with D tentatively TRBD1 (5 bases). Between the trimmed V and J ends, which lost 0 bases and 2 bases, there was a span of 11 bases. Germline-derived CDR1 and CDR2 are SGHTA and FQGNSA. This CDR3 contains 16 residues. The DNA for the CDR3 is TGTGCCAGCAGCTTAGCCCCCCGGGGCCGCAATCAGCCCCAGCATTTT. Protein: CASSLAPRGRNQPQHF.

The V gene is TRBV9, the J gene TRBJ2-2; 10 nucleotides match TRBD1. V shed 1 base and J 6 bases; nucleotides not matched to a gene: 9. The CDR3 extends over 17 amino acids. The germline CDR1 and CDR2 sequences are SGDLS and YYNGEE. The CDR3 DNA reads TGTGCCAGCAGCGTAATCGAGGGGACAGGGGTGGCCGGGGAGCTGTTTTTT. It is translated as CASSVIEGTGVAGELFF.

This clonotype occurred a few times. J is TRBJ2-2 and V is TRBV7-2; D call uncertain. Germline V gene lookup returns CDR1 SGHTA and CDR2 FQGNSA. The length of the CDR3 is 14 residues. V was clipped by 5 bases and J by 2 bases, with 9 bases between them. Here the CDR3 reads CASSIRTNTGELFF. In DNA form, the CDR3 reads TGTGCCAGCAGCATAAGAACCAACACCGGGGAGCTGTTTTTT.

The CDR3 DNA sequence: TGTGCCATCAGTGAGGACAGGGGACAGTACGAGCAGTACTTC. As protein: CAISEDRGQYEQYF. The chain employs TRBV10-3 and TRBJ2-7, with 8 bases identical to TRBD1. CDR1 is ENHRY, CDR2 SYGVKD, per germline. Trimming took 2 bases from V and 4 from J; bases not matched to a gene: 4. This CDR3 is built from 14 residues.

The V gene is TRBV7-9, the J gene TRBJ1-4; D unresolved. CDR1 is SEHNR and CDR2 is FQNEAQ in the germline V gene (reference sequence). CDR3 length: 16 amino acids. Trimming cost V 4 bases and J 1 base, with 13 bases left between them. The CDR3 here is CASSSSSLGTNEKLFF. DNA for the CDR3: TGTGCCAGCAGCTCCTCATCTCTGGGAACTAATGAAAAACTGTTTTTT.

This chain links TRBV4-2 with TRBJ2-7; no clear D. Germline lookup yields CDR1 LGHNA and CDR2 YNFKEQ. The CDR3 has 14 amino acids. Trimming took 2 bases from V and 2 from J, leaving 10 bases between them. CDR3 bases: TGTGCCAGCAGCCAACGACACACCACCTACGAGCAGTACTTC. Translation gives CASSQRHTTYEQYF.

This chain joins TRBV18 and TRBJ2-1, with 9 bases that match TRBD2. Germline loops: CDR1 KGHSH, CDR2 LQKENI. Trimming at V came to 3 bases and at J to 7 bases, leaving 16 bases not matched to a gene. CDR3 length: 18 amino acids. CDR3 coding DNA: TGTGCCAGCTCACCTGGAAGAAGCGGGAGGCTTAGAGTTAATGAGCAGTTCTTC. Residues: CASSPGRSGRLRVNEQFF.

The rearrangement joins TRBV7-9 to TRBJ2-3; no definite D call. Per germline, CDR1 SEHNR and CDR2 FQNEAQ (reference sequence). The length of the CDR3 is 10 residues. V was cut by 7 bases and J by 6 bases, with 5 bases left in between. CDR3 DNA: TGTGCCAGCACAACGGATACGCAGTATTTT. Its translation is CASTTDTQYF.

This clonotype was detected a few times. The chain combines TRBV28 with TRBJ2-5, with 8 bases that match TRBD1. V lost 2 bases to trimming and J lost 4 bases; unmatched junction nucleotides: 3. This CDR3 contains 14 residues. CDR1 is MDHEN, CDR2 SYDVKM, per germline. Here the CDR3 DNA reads TGTGCCAGCAGTTTACAGGGGGCCTCAGAGACCCAGTACTTC. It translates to CASSLQGASETQYF.

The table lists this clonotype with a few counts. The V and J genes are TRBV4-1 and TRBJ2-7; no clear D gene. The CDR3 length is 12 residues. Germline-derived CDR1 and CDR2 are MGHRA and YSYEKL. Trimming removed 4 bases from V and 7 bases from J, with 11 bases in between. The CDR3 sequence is CASSPNEHEQYF. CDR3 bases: TGCGCCAGCAGCCCCAACGAACATGAGCAGTACTTC.

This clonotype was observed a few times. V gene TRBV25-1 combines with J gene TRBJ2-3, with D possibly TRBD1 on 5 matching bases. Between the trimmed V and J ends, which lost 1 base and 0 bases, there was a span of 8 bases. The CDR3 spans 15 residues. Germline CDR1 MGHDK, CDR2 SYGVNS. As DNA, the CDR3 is TGTGCCAGCAGTGAATGGCAGGGAAGCACAGATACGCAGTATTTT. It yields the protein CASSEWQGSTDTQYF.

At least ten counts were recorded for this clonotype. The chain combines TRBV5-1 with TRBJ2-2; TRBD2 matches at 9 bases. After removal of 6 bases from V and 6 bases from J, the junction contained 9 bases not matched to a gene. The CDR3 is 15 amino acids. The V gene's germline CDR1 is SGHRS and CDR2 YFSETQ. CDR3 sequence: CASNKEGLAPGELFF. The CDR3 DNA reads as TGCGCCAGCAATAAAGAGGGACTAGCACCCGGGGAGCTGTTTTTT.

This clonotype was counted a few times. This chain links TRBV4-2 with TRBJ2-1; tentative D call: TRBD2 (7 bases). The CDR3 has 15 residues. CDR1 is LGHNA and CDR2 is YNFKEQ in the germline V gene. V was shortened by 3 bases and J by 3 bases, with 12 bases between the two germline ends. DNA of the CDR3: TGTGCCAGCAGCCACGAGGGGGGGGACTACAATGAGCAGTTCTTC. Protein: CASSHEGGDYNEQFF.

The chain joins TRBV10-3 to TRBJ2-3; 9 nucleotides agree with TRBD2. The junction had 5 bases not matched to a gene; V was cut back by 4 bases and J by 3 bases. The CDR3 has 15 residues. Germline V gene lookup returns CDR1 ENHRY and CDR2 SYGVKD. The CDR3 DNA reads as TGTGCCATCAGTGGGACTAGCGTCAGAACAGATACGCAGTATTTT. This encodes CAISGTSVRTDTQYF.